The 3 T cell receptor beta chains below were found in one sample sequenced in a study of glioma-infiltrating T cells after dendritic cell vaccination. Profiling relied on immunoSEQ multiplex PCR, and the TCRdb table lists in-frame clones only, not all of them. The table records roughly 41,000 clones, roughly four fifths of them present only once. Source: blood, taken before dendritic cell vaccination. These receptors came from a human donor with glioblastoma.

V gene TRBV11-3 combines with J gene TRBJ2-7, with 11 positions matching TRBD1. CDR3 length equals 15 residues. Per the germline V gene, CDR1 is SGHNT and CDR2 is YENEEA. V lost 5 bases, J lost 7 bases, and 10 bases stayed unmatched. CDR3 bases: TGTGCCAGCAGCCGTCAAGGACAGGGGGCGGGGGAGCAGTACTTC. Protein: CASSRQGQGAGEQYF.

This chain uses TRBV9 with TRBJ2-3; D is possibly TRBD1 (6 bases). Deletions cut 5 bases from V and 11 bases from J, with 15 bases between. The germline V gene has CDR1 SGDLS and CDR2 YYNGEE. The CDR3 length is 12 residues. The DNA for the CDR3 is TGTGCCAGCAGAGCGGACAGAGGGGAGCAGTATTTT. Amino acid sequence: CASRADRGEQYF. Variable domain in full (rest from reference TRBV9 and TRBJ2-3): DSGVTQTPKHLITATGQRVTLRCSPRSGDLSVYWYQQSLDQGLQFLIQYYNGEERAKGNILERFSAQQFPDLHSELNLSSLELGDSALYFCASRADRGEQYFGPGTRLTVL.

The genes are TRBV14 and TRBJ1-1; D may be TRBD1 (5 bases). Germline CDR1 and CDR2: SGHDN and FVKESK. Between the trimmed V and J ends, which lost 1 base and 0 bases, there was a span of 9 bases. The CDR3 contains 15 residues. The CDR3 sequence: CASSQGGALNTEAFF. Here the CDR3 DNA reads TGTGCCAGCAGCCAAGGTGGGGCCTTGAACACTGAAGCTTTCTTT.